What follows are 31 T cell receptor beta chains derived from one specimen sequenced in a study of PD-L1 blockade in urothelial cancer. Assay used: immunoSEQ multiplex PCR; TCRdb lists only in-frame clones, some missing. This table holds around 45,000 clones, more than 75% found once. This sample comprised PBMCs, obtained around atezolizumab (anti-PD-L1) treatment. These receptors were collected from a woman aged 60 to 75 with urothelial cancer.

The rearrangement joins TRBV5-4 to TRBJ2-5, with D unclear. Per germline, CDR1 SGHNT and CDR2 YYREEE (reference sequence). V was shortened by 0 bases and J by 5 bases, with 8 bases between the two germline ends. CDR3 length: 13 amino acids. The CDR3 DNA is TGTGCCAGCAGCTTGGTCCTCTCCGAGACCCAGTACTTC. It translates to CASSLVLSETQYF.

The chain combines TRBV6-8 with TRBJ1-4; 7 bases agree with TRBD1. J was trimmed by 3 bases and V by 6 bases; bases with no gene match: 10. This CDR3 is built from 16 residues. Germline CDR1 and CDR2: MNHGY and SAAAGT. This CDR3 is CASRPYIGTANEKLFF. CDR3 in DNA: TGTGCCAGCAGGCCCTACATAGGGACAGCTAATGAAAAACTGTTTTTT.

V usage is TRBV9 and J usage is TRBJ2-4; perhaps TRBD1 as D (6 bases). The V gene's germline CDR1 is SGDLS and CDR2 YYNGEE. The CDR3 contains 15 residues. V was shortened by 4 bases and J by 6 bases, with 17 bases between the two germline ends. CDR3: CASSFEQGLLNIQYF. CDR3 DNA sequence: TGTGCCAGCAGCTTCGAACAGGGTTTATTAAACATTCAGTACTTC.

V is TRBV7-9 and J is TRBJ2-7; TRBD2 agrees at 8 bases. Trimming took 11 bases from V and 3 from J; bases not matched to a gene: 9. This CDR3 has 13 residues. The germline gives CDR1 SEHNR, CDR2 FQNEAQ (reference sequence). The CDR3 DNA reads as TGTGCCCACAAGGGCAGCGGGGGCTACGAGCAGTACTTC. Translation gives CAHKGSGGYEQYF.

The chain links TRBV7-9 to TRBJ2-1, with 9 bases lining up with TRBD2. Germline-derived CDR1 and CDR2 are SEHNR and FQNEAQ (reference sequence). The J segment lost 7 bases and the V segment lost 5 bases, leaving 15 bases of the junction unmatched. The CDR3 is made up of 17 amino acids. The CDR3 coding sequence is TGTGCCAGCAGCCCCATCCTCGGCAGCGGGAGGCCTAATGAGCAGTTCTTC. As protein: CASSPILGSGRPNEQFF. Combining the CDR3 with reference TRBV7-9 and TRBJ2-1 gives the whole variable domain DTGVSQNPRHKITKRGQNVTFRCDPISEHNRLYWYRQTLGQGPEFLTYFQNEAQLEKSRLLSDRFSAERPKGSFSTLEIQRTEQGDSAMYLCASSPILGSGRPNEQFFGPGTRLTVL.

The chain joins TRBV18 to TRBJ2-1, with 9 bases matching TRBD2. V dropped 0 bases and J dropped 5; count of bases not matched to a gene: 11. CDR3 size: 18 residues. CDR1 and CDR2 (germline): KGHSH, LQKENI. The CDR3 loop is CASSPPNRRVAGDNEQFF. The CDR3 region has the DNA TGTGCCAGCTCACCACCCAATAGGAGAGTAGCGGGAGACAATGAGCAGTTCTTC.

There are a few counts of this clone. For the CDR3, the DNA is TGTGCCAGCAGCCCTGCCGCGGCGCCTTGGGATGAGCAGTTCTTC. Protein product: CASSPAAAPWDEQFF. The chain couples TRBV7-9 to TRBJ2-1; D call uncertain. The CDR3 sequence is 15 residues long. The ends were cut back, 5 bases at V and 8 bases at J, with 19 bases in the middle. CDR1 is SEHNR, CDR2 FQNEAQ, per germline (reference sequence).

The genes are TRBV2 and TRBJ1-6, with D hard to call. There are 19 residues in the CDR3. The V end was cut by 2 bases, the J end by 5 bases, with 22 bases between. CDR1 is SNHLY and CDR2 is FYNNEI in the germline V gene. The CDR3 bases are TGTGCCAGCAGTGAAAGGAGTGGGCGGGGTTCAGCAAATAATTCACCCCTCCACTTT. Translated: CASSERSGRGSANNSPLHF.

The chain uses TRBV7-9 and TRBJ1-4, with D maybe TRBD1 (6 bases). The V gene's germline CDR1 is SEHNR and CDR2 FQNEAQ (reference sequence). Trimming removed 1 base from V and 0 bases from J, with 6 bases in between. The CDR3 has 15 amino acids. Here the CDR3 reads CASSLGTATNEKLFF. As DNA, the CDR3 is TGTGCCAGCAGCTTAGGGACAGCAACTAATGAAAAACTGTTTTTT.

This CDR3 is CASTYRGGYGYTF. For the CDR3, the DNA is TGTGCCAGCACATACAGGGGGGGGTATGGCTACACCTTC. J is TRBJ1-2 and V is TRBV2, with 8 bases fitting TRBD1. The CDR3 contains 13 residues. Germline trimming cut 7 bases from V and 5 bases from J; bases unmatched to any gene: 6. Germline assignment: CDR1 SNHLY and CDR2 FYNNEI.

The sample holds one count of this clone. The chain uses TRBV7-6 and TRBJ2-2, with TRBD2 matching over 8 bases. Germline values: CDR1 SGHVS, CDR2 FNYEAQ. CDR3 length equals 15 residues. V gave up 5 bases and J gave up 4 bases; unmatched junction bases: 6. For the CDR3, the DNA is TGTGCCAGCAGCCTGCGGGGGGCGGGCACCGGGGAGCTGTTTTTT. Translating gives CASSLRGAGTGELFF.

CDR3 sequence reads: CASSQDLAGGSYEQYF. For the CDR3, the DNA is TGTGCCAGCAGCCAAGATCTAGCGGGAGGTTCCTACGAGCAGTACTTC. The V call is TRBV4-2, the J call TRBJ2-7; 11 bases line up with TRBD2. The germline CDR1 and CDR2 sequences are LGHNA and YNFKEQ. The V gene end was trimmed by 0 bases and the J gene end by 1 base; junction bases not matched to a gene: 2. The CDR3 totals 16 residues.

The chain has TRBV18 and TRBJ2-4; 12 bases fit TRBD1. Germline-derived CDR1 and CDR2 are KGHSH and LQKENI. V was pared by 2 bases and J by 1 base, with 3 bases of the junction left unmatched. The CDR3 runs 17 residues. The CDR3 nucleotides are TGTGCCAGCTCACCAAGGGACAGGGGGCAGGCCAAAAACATTCAGTACTTC. This translates into CASSPRDRGQAKNIQYF.

The chain combines TRBV4-3 with TRBJ1-1; 9 bases are a match to TRBD1. The CDR3 runs 15 residues. V lost 4 bases and J lost 3; bases outside the gene matches: 6. From germline, CDR1 is LGHNA and CDR2 YSLEER. CDR3 DNA sequence: TGCGCCAGCAGCCGTGGGACAGGGTCGTACACTGAAGCTTTCTTT. This translates into CASSRGTGSYTEAFF.

This sequence joins TRBV28 and TRBJ1-2; D remains ambiguous. Trimming cost V 7 bases and J 2 bases, with 14 bases left between them. Germline lookup yields CDR1 MDHEN and CDR2 SYDVKM. The CDR3 spans 14 residues. The CDR3 coding sequence is TGTGCCAGCACCATTCCTCGGAGAAACTATGGCTACACCTTC. Residues: CASTIPRRNYGYTF.

This clone occurred once. The chain combines TRBV28 with TRBJ2-3; 7 bases map to TRBD2. This CDR3 has 15 amino acids. V was pared by 5 bases and J by 0 bases, with 5 bases of the junction left unmatched. In germline, CDR1 is MDHEN, CDR2 SYDVKM. The CDR3 coding sequence is TGTGCCAGCAGTCAGCGGGGACCTAGCACAGATACGCAGTATTTT. Translation: CASSQRGPSTDTQYF.

V is TRBV19 and J is TRBJ2-3; D is perhaps TRBD2 (5 bases). Per the germline V gene, CDR1 is LNHDA and CDR2 is SQIVND (reference sequence). The CDR3 extends over 13 amino acids. The V gene lost 7 bases and the J gene lost 3 bases, with 11 bases spanning the gap. As DNA, the CDR3 is TGTGCCAGTATGATTCGGGGTACAGATACGCAGTATTTT. Translating it yields CASMIRGTDTQYF.

This clone was detected only once. The CDR3 loop reads CAAGLYGYTF. The CDR3 coding sequence is TGTGCCGCGGGTTTATATGGCTACACCTTC. The genes are TRBV6-6 and TRBJ1-2; D gene ambiguous. This CDR3 region has 10 residues. V was cut by 11 bases and J by 5 bases, with 9 bases left in between. Germline assignment: CDR1 MNHNY and CDR2 SVGAGI (reference sequence).

V is TRBV7-8 and J is TRBJ2-3; D is unclear. In germline, CDR1 is SGHVS, CDR2 FQNEAQ. V was pared by 0 bases and J by 4 bases, with 5 bases between. The CDR3 extends over 13 amino acids. CDR3 bases: TGTGCCAGCAGCTTAGCGTCCTCAGATACGCAGTATTTT. Residues: CASSLASSDTQYF. The full variable domain, in which reference TRBV7-8 and TRBJ2-3 provide the parts outside the CDR3, is GAGVSQSPRYKVAKRGQDVALRCDPISGHVSLFWYQQALGQGPEFLTYFQNEAQLDKSGLPSDRFFAERPEGSVSTLKIQRTQQEDSAVYLCASSLASSDTQYFGPGTRLTVL.

V is TRBV19 and J is TRBJ1-1, with no clear D. The CDR3 runs to 14 residues. The V gene's germline CDR1 is LNHDA and CDR2 SQIVND (reference sequence). Trimming took 0 bases from V and 1 from J, leaving 6 bases between them. In DNA, the CDR3 is TGTGCCAGTAGTATAGAGGCGGGGAACACTGAAGCTTTCTTT. Its translation: CASSIEAGNTEAFF.

This clone was seen once. The rearrangement links TRBV6-5 to TRBJ2-7; 9 positions agree with TRBD2. This CDR3 spans 15 amino acids. The V gene end was trimmed by 6 bases and the J gene end by 4 bases; junction bases not matched to a gene: 10. Germline V CDR1 and CDR2: MNHEY, SVGAGI. The CDR3 DNA reads as TGTGCCAGCAGCCCGGGGGTTAGCGGGAGTTACGAGCAGTACTTC. Translated, it gives CASSPGVSGSYEQYF.

The genes are TRBV7-8 and TRBJ2-3, with 9 bases lining up with TRBD2. V lost 4 bases, J lost 8 bases, and 22 bases stayed unmatched. The germline CDR1 and CDR2 sequences are SGHVS and FQNEAQ. This CDR3 has 19 residues. The CDR3 bases are TGTGCCAGCAGCTCCCTGTACAGGGAGGGTGGCGGGGGGGTTGGTACGCAGTATTTT. This encodes CASSSLYREGGGGVGTQYF.

The gene calls are TRBV6-6 and TRBJ2-3; 9 nucleotides align to TRBD1. The V and J ends lost 6 bases and 0 bases, in that order; junction bases with no gene match: 4. CDR1 MNHNY and CDR2 SVGAGI come from the germline V gene (reference sequence). This CDR3 region has 15 residues. The CDR3 spells CASSPGTGSTDTQYF. The CDR3 nucleotides are TGTGCCAGCAGCCCCGGGACAGGGAGCACAGATACGCAGTATTTT.

The V call is TRBV5-1, the J call TRBJ2-3, with TRBD2 identical over 9 bases. The CDR3 length is 16 residues. The germline V gene encodes CDR1 SGHRS and CDR2 YFSETQ. The trim removed 1 base at V and 2 bases at J, leaving 5 bases unmatched. Written as DNA, the CDR3 is TGCGCCAGCAGCTTGTGGACTAGCGCATCCACAGATACGCAGTATTTT. As protein: CASSLWTSASTDTQYF. Full variable domain (missing parts from reference TRBV5-1 and TRBJ2-3): KAGVTQTPRYLIKTRGQQVTLSCSPISGHRSVSWYQQTPGQGLQFLFEYFSETQRNKGNFPGRFSGRQFSNSRSEMNVSTLELGDSALYLCASSLWTSASTDTQYFGPGTRLTVL.

This CDR3 is CASRAVATTDTQYF. The CDR3 bases are TGTGCCAGCAGGGCGGTCGCCACCACAGATACGCAGTATTTT. V gene TRBV7-9 combines with J gene TRBJ2-3; unclear D gene. Germline loops: CDR1 SEHNR, CDR2 FQNEAQ (reference sequence). V was shortened by 6 bases and J by 2 bases, with 12 bases between the two germline ends. This CDR3 is 14 amino acids long. The full variable domain, rest sourced from reference TRBV7-9 and TRBJ2-3, is DTGVSQNPRHKITKRGQNVTFRCDPISEHNRLYWYRQTLGQGPEFLTYFQNEAQLEKSRLLSDRFSAERPKGSFSTLEIQRTEQGDSAMYLCASRAVATTDTQYFGPGTRLTVL.

The chain joins TRBV11-2 to TRBJ2-2; TRBD2 is a possible D gene (5 bases). CDR3 length: 14 amino acids. Germline V gene sequence: CDR1 SGHAT, CDR2 FQNNGV. V lost 6 bases and J 6 bases, leaving 14 bases between the germline ends. CDR3: CASRLTSLPGELFF. CDR3 DNA sequence: TGTGCCAGCAGACTTACTAGTTTGCCCGGGGAGCTGTTTTTT.

The chain couples TRBV18 to TRBJ2-7; the match to TRBD2 covers 7 bases. With 4 bases clipped from V and 5 bases from J, the junction kept 8 bases outside the gene matches. Germline loops: CDR1 KGHSH, CDR2 LQKENI. This CDR3 is 14 amino acids long. The CDR3 bases are TGTGCCAGCTCACGGGGGAGGGATTCCGACGAGCAGTACTTC. Protein product: CASSRGRDSDEQYF.

The chain combines TRBV6-6 with TRBJ2-1; no clear D gene. Germline CDR1 MNHNY, CDR2 SVGAGI (reference sequence). This CDR3 is built from 14 residues. The germline V and J ends were trimmed by 6 bases and 0 bases, with 9 bases remaining between them. CDR3 in DNA: TGTGCCAGCAGCCCGAGGAGCTCCTACAATGAGCAGTTCTTC. Protein: CASSPRSSYNEQFF.

The chain uses TRBV7-2 and TRBJ2-7; D unresolved. CDR3 length: 11 amino acids. The germline V gene has CDR1 SGHTA and CDR2 FQGNSA. V lost 5 bases to trimming and J lost 3 bases, with 5 bases between them. This CDR3 is CASSRGYEQYF. The CDR3 nucleotides are TGTGCCAGCAGCCGCGGCTACGAGCAGTACTTC.

The V call is TRBV15, the J call TRBJ1-3; the match to TRBD1 covers 7 bases. The CDR3 loop spans 16 amino acids. Germline CDR1 and CDR2: LNHNV and YYDKDF (reference sequence). J gave up 3 bases and V 0 bases, and 5 bases lay outside the gene matches. The CDR3, as DNA: TGTGCCACCAGCAGAGAACAGGGGAAGATTGGAAACACCATATATTTT. Encoded protein: CATSREQGKIGNTIYF.

The chain uses TRBV7-9 and TRBJ2-3; D gene uncertain. Per the germline V gene, CDR1 is SEHNR and CDR2 is FQNEAQ (reference sequence). The CDR3 consists of 12 residues. V dropped 2 bases and J dropped 4 bases, with 4 bases sitting between them. DNA of the CDR3: TGTGCCAGCAGCTTACTAGCAGATACGCAGTATTTT. Amino acid sequence: CASSLLADTQYF.